Given below is one T cell receptor beta chain in context. In the source study's methods: Quantification of nucleated cells was approximated via reference gene primer amplification. Sequenced by immunoSEQ multiplex PCR; TCRdb stores in-frame clones only, minus some. V, J and clone size are taken as reported in that table, and D and trimming were inferred from the DNA itself. The sample holds 250,000 to 350,000 clones, roughly 85% seen once. The data originate from a study of blood T cell repertoires in COVID-19. At the level of the study: The origin of the acute and convalescent COVID-19 samples was the United States, Italy and Spain. PBMCs, B-cell-depleted T cells, or T cells were the source of the cDNA or gDNA that made up the material.

V was clipped by 4 bases and J by 0 bases, with 24 bases between them. CDR3 size: 19 residues. CDR1 and CDR2 from the germline V gene are MNHEY and SMNVEV (reference sequence). The chain joins TRBV27 to TRBJ1-1; D remains ambiguous. Sequenced: peripheral blood. This receptor was obtained from a woman in her twenties or thirties with active or convalescent COVID-19. CDR3 protein: CASSSNPTVARSMNTEAFF. The CDR3 DNA reads as TGTGCCAGCAGTTCGAACCCCACTGTCGCGCGGTCCATGAACACTGAAGCTTTCTTT.